The clone carrying this TCR beta chain was counted once. Its specificity is unknown. CDR3 length equals 12 residues. Germline V gene data show CDR1 as DFQATT and CDR2 as SNEGSKA (reference sequence). V lost 0 bases and J lost 6, with 7 bases in between. Reverse transcription of about 0.5 to 1 ug RNA was carried out with random hexamers. Multiplex PCR with immunoSEQ amplified the TCR beta CDR3 across 54 Vbeta and 13 Jbeta. Each CDR3 protein gets one entry after TCRdb re-called the immunoSEQ multiplex PCR reads with MiXCR. The repertoire holds some 200,000 distinct CDR3 sequences, with 95% as singletons. Diagnostic criteria for definite or probable disease, in their recently defined form, were met by the patients with Susac syndrome. The sample is drawn from a study of CD8 T cells in Susac syndrome. Findings and caveats of the study: Sixteen Susac-specific public clones were found in total CD8+ repertoires and roughly 5 in CD8+ TEMRA repertoires.

This receptor was identified in a human donor with Susac syndrome. Sequencing used CD8+ T cells from PBMCs. The gene calls are TRBV20-1 and TRBJ2-3; unclear D gene. The CDR3: CSARDLSDTQYF. The CDR3 bases are TGCAGTGCTAGAGATTTATCGGATACGCAGTATTTT.